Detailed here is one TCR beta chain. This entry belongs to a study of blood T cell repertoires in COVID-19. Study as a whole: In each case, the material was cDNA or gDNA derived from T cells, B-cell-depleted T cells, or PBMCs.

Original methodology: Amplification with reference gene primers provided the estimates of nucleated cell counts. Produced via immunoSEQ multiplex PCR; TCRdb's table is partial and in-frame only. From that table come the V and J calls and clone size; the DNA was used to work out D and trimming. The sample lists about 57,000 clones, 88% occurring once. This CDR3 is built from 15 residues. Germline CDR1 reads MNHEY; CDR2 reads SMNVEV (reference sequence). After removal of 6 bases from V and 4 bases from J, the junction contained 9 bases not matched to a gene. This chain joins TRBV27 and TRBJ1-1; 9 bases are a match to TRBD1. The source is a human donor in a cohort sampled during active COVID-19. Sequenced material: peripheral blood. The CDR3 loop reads CASRRQGQGFTEAFF. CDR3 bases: TGTGCCAGCAGGCGGCAGGGACAGGGCTTCACTGAAGCTTTCTTT.